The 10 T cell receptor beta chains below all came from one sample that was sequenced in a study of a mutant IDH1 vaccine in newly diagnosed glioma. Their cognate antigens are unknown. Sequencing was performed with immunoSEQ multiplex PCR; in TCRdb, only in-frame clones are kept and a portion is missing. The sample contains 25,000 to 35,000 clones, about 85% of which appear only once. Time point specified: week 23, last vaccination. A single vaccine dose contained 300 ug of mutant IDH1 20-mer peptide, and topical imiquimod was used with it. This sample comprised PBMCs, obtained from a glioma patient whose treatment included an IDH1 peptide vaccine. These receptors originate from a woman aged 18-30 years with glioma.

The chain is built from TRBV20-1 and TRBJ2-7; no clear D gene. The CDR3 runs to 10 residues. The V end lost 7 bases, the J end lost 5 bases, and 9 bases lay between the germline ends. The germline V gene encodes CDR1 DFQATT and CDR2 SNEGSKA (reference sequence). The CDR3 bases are TGCAGTGTGGTGGGGAACGAGCAGTACTTC. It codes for CSVVGNEQYF.

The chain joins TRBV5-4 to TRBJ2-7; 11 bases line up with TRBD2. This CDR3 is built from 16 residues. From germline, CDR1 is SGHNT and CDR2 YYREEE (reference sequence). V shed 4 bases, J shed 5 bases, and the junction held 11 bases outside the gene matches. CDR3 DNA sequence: TGTGCCAGCAGCCCCTCGCCGGGACTAGCGGACCACGAGCAGTACTTC. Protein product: CASSPSPGLADHEQYF.

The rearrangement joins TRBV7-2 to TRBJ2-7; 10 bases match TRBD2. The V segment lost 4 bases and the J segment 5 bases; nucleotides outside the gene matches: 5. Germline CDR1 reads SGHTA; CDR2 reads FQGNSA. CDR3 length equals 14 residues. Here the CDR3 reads CASSSGLAPHEQYF. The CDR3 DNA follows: TGTGCCAGCAGCTCGGGACTAGCGCCCCACGAGCAGTACTTC.

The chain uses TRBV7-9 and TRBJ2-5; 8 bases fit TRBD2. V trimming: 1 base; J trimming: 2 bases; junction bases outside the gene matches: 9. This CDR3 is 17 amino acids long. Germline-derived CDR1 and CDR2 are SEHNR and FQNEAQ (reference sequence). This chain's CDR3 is CASSLVGLAELQETQYF. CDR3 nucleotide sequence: TGTGCCAGCAGCTTAGTCGGACTAGCAGAGCTTCAAGAGACCCAGTACTTC.

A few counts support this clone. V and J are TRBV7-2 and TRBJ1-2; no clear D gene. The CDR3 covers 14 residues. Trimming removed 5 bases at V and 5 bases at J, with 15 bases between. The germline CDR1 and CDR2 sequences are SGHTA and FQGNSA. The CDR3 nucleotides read TGTGCCAGCAGCCCCCCGGGCCAGCATTATGGCTACACCTTC. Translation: CASSPPGQHYGYTF.

The CDR3, as DNA: TGCGCCAGCAGCCGGAGGGACACCTACGAGCAGTACTTC. Protein product: CASSRRDTYEQYF. The J gene is TRBJ2-7, the V gene TRBV4-1; either TRBD1 or TRBD2 may supply D (6 bases each). Germline assignment: CDR1 MGHRA and CDR2 YSYEKL. The V gene lost 4 bases and the J gene lost 2 bases, with 9 bases spanning the gap. The CDR3 length is 13 residues.

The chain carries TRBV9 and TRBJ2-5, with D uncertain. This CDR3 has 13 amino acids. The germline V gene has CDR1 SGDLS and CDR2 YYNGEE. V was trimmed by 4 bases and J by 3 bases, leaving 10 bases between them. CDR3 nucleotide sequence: TGTGCCAGCAGCCCCGGGTCCGAAGAGACCCAGTACTTC. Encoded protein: CASSPGSEETQYF.

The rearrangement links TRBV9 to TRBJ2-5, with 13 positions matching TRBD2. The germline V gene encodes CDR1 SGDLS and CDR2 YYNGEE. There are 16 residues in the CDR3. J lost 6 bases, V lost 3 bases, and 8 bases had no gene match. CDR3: CASSGIGLAGVKTQYF. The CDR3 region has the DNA TGTGCCAGCAGCGGAATAGGACTAGCGGGGGTAAAGACCCAGTACTTC.

CDR3 DNA: TGTGCCAGCGGACGGAGAAGCGGGGGGGCCAATGAGCAGTTCTTC. It encodes CASGRRSGGANEQFF. V gene TRBV5-6 combines with J gene TRBJ2-1; TRBD2 matches at 10 bases. This CDR3 comprises 15 residues. Germline lookup yields CDR1 SGHDT and CDR2 YYEEEE. V trimming: 7 bases; J trimming: 6 bases; junction bases outside the gene matches: 10.

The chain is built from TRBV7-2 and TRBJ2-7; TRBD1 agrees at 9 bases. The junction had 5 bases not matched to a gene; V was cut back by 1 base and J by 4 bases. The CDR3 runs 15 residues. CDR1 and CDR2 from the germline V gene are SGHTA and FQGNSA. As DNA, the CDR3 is TGTGCCAGCAGCTTAGAGGGACAGGGACTTTACGAGCAGTACTTC. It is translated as CASSLEGQGLYEQYF.